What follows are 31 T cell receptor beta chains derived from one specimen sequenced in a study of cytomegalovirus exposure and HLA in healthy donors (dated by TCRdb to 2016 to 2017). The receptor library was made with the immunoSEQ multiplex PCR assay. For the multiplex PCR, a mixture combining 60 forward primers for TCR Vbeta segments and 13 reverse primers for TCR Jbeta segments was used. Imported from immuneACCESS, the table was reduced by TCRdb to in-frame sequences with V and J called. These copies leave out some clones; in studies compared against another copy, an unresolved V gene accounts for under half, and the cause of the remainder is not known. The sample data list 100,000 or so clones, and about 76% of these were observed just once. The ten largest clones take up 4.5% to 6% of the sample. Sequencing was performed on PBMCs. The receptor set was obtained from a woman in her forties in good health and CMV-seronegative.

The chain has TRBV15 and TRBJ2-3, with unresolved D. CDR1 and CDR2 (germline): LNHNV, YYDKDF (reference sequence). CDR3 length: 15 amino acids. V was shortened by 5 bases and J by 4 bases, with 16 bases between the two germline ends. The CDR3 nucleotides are TGTGCCACCAGCTCCCGGCGCGGTTCCCCAGATACGCAGTATTTT. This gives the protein CATSSRRGSPDTQYF.

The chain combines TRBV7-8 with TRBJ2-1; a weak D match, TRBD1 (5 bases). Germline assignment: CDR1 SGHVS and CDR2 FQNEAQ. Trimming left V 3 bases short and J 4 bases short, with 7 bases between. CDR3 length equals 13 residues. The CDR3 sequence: CASSLDNYNEQFF. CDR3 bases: TGTGCCAGCAGCTTGGACAATTACAATGAGCAGTTCTTC.

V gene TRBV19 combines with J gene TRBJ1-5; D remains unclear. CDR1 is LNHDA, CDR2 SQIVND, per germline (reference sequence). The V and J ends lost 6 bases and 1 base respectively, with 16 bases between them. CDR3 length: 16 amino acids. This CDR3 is CASSQPESESNQPQHF. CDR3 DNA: TGTGCCAGTAGCCAACCTGAATCGGAGAGCAATCAGCCCCAGCATTTT.

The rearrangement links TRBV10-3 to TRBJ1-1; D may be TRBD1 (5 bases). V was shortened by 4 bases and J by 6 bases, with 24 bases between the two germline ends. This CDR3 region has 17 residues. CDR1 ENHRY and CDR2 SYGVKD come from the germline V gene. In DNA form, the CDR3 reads TGTGCCATCAGTGTCTTCGGGGGTGGAGACAAAGGGGCTGAAGCTTTCTTT. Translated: CAISVFGGGDKGAEAFF.

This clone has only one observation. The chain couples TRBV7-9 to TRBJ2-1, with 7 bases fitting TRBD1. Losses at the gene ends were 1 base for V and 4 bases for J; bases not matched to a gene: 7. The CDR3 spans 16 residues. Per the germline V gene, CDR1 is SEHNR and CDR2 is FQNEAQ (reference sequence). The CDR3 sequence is CASSLGRDRPYNEQFF. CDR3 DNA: TGTGCCAGCAGCTTAGGTAGGGACAGACCTTACAATGAGCAGTTCTTC.

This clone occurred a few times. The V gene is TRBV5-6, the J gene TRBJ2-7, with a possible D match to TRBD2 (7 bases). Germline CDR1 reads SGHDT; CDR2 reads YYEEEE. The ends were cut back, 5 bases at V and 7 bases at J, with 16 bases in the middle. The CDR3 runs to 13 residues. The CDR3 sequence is CASRPSGGREQYF. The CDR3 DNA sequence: TGTGCCAGCAGGCCGTCGGGGGGCAGGGAGCAGTACTTC.

CDR3 sequence: CASSQVGSGVVETQYF. The CDR3 DNA follows: TGCGCCAGCAGCCAAGTAGGTAGCGGGGTAGTGGAGACCCAGTACTTC. V is TRBV4-1 and J is TRBJ2-5; 8 nucleotides align to TRBD2. The CDR3 covers 16 residues. J lost 5 bases, V lost 1 base, and 9 bases had no gene match. Germline values: CDR1 MGHRA, CDR2 YSYEKL.

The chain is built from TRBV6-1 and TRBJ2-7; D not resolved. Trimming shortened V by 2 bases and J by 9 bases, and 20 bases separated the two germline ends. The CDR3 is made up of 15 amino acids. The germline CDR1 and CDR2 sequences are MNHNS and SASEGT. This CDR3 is CASSEPPSPILGQYF. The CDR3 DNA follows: TGTGCCAGCAGTGAACCACCCAGTCCGATCCTTGGGCAGTACTTC.

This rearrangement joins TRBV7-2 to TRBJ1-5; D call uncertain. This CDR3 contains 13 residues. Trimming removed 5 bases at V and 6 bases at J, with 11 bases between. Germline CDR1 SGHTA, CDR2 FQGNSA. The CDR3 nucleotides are TGTGCCAGCAGCCCATCCGGTTCTCAGCCCCAGCATTTT. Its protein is CASSPSGSQPQHF.

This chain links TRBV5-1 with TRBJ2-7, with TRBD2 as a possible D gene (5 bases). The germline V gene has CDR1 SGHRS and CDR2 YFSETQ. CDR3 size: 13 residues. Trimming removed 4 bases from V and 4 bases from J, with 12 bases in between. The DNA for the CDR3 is TGCGCCAGCAGCCGGGATCCGGAGTACGAGCAGTACTTC. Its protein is CASSRDPEYEQYF. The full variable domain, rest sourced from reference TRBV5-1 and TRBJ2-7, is KAGVTQTPRYLIKTRGQQVTLSCSPISGHRSVSWYQQTPGQGLQFLFEYFSETQRNKGNFPGRFSGRQFSNSRSEMNVSTLELGDSALYLCASSRDPEYEQYFGPGTRLTVT.

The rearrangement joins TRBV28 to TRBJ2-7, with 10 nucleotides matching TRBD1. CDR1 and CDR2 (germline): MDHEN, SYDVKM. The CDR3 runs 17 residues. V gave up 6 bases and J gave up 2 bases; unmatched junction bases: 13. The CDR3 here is CASSPGTGARLTYEQYF. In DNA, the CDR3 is TGTGCCAGCAGCCCCGGGACAGGGGCGCGCCTCACCTACGAGCAGTACTTC.

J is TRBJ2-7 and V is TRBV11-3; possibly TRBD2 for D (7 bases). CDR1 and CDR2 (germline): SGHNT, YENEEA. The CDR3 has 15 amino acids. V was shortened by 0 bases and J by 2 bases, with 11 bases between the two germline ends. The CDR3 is CASSLETGGTYEQYF. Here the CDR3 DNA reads TGTGCCAGCAGCTTAGAAACGGGGGGCACCTACGAGCAGTACTTC.

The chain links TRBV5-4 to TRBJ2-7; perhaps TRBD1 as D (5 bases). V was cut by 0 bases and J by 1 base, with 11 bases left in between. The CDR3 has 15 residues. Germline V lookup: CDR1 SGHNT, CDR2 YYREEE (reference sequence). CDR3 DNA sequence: TGTGCCAGCAGCTTGGGGCAGGGTTCTTCCTACGAGCAGTACTTC. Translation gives CASSLGQGSSYEQYF.

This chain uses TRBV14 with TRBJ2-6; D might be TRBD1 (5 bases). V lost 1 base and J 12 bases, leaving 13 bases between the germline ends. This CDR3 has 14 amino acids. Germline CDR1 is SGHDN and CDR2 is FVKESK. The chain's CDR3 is CASSQGGRTGVLTF. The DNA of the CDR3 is TGTGCCAGCAGCCAAGGGGGCAGAACGGGCGTCCTGACTTTC.

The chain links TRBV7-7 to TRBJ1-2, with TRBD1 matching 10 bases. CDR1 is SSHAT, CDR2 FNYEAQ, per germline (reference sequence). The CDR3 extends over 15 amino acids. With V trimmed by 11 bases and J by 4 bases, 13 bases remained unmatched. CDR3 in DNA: TGTGCCGGTCCCCGGGGACAGGGGTACGCCTATGGCTACACCTTC. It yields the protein CAGPRGQGYAYGYTF.

Written as DNA, the CDR3 is TGTGCCAGCAGCCACACAGGGGGAGGCGGCTACACCTTC. Encoded protein: CASSHTGGGGYTF. V usage is TRBV7-9 and J usage is TRBJ1-2, with TRBD1 matching 8 bases. The germline CDR1 and CDR2 sequences are SEHNR and FQNEAQ (reference sequence). Trimming took 5 bases from V and 8 from J; bases not matched to a gene: 7. This CDR3 has 13 residues.

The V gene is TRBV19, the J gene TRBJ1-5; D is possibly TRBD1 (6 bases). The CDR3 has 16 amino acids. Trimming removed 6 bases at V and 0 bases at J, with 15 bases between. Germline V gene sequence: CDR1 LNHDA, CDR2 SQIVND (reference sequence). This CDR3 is CASSVGTPNSNQPQHF. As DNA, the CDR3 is TGTGCCAGTAGCGTCGGGACACCCAATAGCAATCAGCCCCAGCATTTT. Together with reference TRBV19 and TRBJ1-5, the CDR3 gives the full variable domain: DGGITQSPKYLFRKEGQNVTLSCEQNLNHDAMYWYRQDPGQGLRLIYYSQIVNDFQKGDIAEGYSVSREKKESFPLTVTSAQKNPTAFYLCASSVGTPNSNQPQHFGDGTRLSIL.

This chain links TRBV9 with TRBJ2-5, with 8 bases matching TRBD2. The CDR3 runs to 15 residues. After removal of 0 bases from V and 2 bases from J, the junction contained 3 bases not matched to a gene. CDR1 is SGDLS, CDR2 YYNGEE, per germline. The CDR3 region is CASSVDRGGQETQYF. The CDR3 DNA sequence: TGTGCCAGCAGCGTAGACCGGGGGGGTCAAGAGACCCAGTACTTC.

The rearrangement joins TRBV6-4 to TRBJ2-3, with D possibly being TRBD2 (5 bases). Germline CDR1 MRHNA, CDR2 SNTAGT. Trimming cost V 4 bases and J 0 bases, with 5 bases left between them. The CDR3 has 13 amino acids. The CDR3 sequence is CASSAGSTDTQYF. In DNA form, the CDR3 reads TGTGCCAGCAGTGCGGGGAGCACAGATACGCAGTATTTT.

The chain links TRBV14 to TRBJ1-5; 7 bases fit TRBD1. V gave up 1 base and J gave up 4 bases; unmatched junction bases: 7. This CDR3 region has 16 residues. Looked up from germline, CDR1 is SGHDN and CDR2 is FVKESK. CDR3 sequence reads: CASSQGTGTANQPQHF. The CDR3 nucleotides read TGTGCCAGCAGCCAAGGTACCGGGACAGCAAATCAGCCCCAGCATTTT.

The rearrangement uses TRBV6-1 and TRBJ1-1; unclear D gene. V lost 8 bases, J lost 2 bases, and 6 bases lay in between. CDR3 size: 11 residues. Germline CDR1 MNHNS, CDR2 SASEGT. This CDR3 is CASQRNTEAFF. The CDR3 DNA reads TGTGCCAGCCAGCGCAACACTGAAGCTTTCTTT.

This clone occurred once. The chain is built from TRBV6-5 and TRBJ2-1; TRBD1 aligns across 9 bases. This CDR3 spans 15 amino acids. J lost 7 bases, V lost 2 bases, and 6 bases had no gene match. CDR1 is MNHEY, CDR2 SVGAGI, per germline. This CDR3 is CASSYRDRVLNEQFF. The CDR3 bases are TGTGCCAGCAGTTACCGGGACAGGGTTTTGAATGAGCAGTTCTTC.

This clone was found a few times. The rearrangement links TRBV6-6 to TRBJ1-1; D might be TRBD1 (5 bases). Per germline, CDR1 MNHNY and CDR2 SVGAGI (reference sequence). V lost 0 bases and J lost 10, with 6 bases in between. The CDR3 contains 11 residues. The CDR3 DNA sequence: TGTGCCAGCAGTTACTCCCAGGGAGCTTTCTTT. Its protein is CASSYSQGAFF.

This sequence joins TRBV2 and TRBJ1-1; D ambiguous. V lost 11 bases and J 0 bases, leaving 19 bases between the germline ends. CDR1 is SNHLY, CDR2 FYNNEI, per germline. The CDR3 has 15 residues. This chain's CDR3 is CAASGGSAMNTEAFF. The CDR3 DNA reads TGTGCCGCCAGCGGAGGTAGTGCAATGAACACTGAAGCTTTCTTT.

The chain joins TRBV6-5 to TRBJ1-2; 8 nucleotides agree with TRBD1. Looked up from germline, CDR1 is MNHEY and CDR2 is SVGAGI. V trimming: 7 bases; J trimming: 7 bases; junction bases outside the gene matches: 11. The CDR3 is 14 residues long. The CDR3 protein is CASTTRDRPSGYTF. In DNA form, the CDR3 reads TGTGCCAGCACTACCCGGGACAGGCCTTCTGGCTACACCTTC.

The CDR3 nucleotides are TGCGCCAGCAGTGAGGGGACTATGAGGAATGAGCAGTTCTTC. It specifies CASSEGTMRNEQFF. This chain connects TRBV10-1 to TRBJ2-1; 7 bases map to TRBD2. The CDR3 runs 14 residues. Germline CDR1 WNHNN, CDR2 SYGVQD (reference sequence). V lost 2 bases and J lost 7; bases outside the gene matches: 5.

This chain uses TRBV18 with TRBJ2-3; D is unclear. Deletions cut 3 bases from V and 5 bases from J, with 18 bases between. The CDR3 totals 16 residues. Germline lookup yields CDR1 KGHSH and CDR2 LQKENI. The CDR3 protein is CASSPSIQLTRDTQYF. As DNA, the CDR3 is TGTGCCAGCTCACCCTCCATACAGCTAACAAGAGATACGCAGTATTTT.

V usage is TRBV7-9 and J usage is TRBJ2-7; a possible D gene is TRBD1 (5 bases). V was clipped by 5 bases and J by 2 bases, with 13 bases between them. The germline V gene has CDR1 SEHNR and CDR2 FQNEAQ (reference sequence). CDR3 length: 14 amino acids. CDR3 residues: CASSPIIGAYEQYF. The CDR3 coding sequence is TGTGCCAGCAGCCCCATAATAGGGGCCTACGAGCAGTACTTC.

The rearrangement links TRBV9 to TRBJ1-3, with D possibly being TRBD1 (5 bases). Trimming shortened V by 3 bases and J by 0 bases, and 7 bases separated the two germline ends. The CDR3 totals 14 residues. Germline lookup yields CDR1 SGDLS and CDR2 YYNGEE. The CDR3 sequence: CASSATDSGNTIYF. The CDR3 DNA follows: TGTGCCAGCAGCGCGACAGACTCTGGAAACACCATATATTTT.

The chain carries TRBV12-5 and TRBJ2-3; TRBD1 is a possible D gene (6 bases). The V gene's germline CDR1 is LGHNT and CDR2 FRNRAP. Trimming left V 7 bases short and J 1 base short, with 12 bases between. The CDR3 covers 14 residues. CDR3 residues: CASALWTGTDTQYF. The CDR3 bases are TGTGCTAGTGCCCTCTGGACAGGCACAGATACGCAGTATTTT.

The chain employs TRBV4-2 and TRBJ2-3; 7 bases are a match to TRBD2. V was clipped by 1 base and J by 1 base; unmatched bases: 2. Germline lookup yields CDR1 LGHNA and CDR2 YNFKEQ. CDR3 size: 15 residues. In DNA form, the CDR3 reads TGTGCCAGCAGCCAAGGACTAGCTCGCACAGATACGCAGTATTTT. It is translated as CASSQGLARTDTQYF.